This TCR beta chain stems from a study of cytomegalovirus exposure and HLA in healthy donors. The CDR3 contains 16 residues. Trimming removed 1 base at V and 7 bases at J, with 20 bases between. The V gene's germline CDR1 is LGHNA and CDR2 YSLEER. PCR was performed using 60 Vbeta and 13 Jbeta primers. TCRdb's copy holds only in-frame clones and misses some; the assay was immunoSEQ multiplex PCR. The repertoire holds around 130,000 clones, with 81% as singletons. This TCR came from a man between 18 and 35 years old in good health and CMV-seronegative. Sequences were obtained from PBMCs. The gene calls are TRBV4-3 and TRBJ2-7, with D possibly matching TRBD2 (7 bases). The CDR3 DNA sequence: TGCGCCAGCAGCCAAGTTGTAGGTGGGGGGGCTTGGGAGCAGTACTTC. It encodes CASSQVVGGGAWEQYF.